This note documents a single TCR beta chain sequence. Its specificity is unknown. This specimen comes from a study of beta chain features in type 1 diabetes. Between the trimmed V and J ends, which lost 2 bases and 6 bases, there was a span of 12 bases. The CDR3 covers 14 residues. The germline V gene has CDR1 SGHNT and CDR2 YYREEE (reference sequence). Isolated RNA was reverse transcribed in full, so expressed TCRB transcripts were sequenced. Produced via immunoSEQ multiplex PCR; TCRdb's table is partial and in-frame only. The table includes over 150,000 clones, around 8% detected once. Study observations and caveats: Diminished insertions and augmented deletions at VDJ junctions characterized type 1 diabetes patients.

Sequenced: central memory CD4+ T cells from blood. This TCR was recovered from a man between 18 and 35 years old in good health. This chain uses TRBV5-4 with TRBJ2-1, with D maybe TRBD2 (6 bases). CDR3 residues: CASSLSGGSNEQFF. As DNA, the CDR3 is TGTGCCAGCAGCTTAAGTGGAGGGTCCAATGAGCAGTTCTTC.